The 8 T cell receptor beta chains below come from one sample, sequenced in a study of shared clonotypes between healthy human individuals. Profiled with immunoSEQ multiplex PCR; TCRdb holds only in-frame clones, not every one. The sample lists approximately 2,300,000 clones, 92% seen once, with roughly 0.34% in the top ten. Input material: naive CD4+ T cells from PBMCs. Subset: CD45RA+ positively selected. The receptors here all came from a man between 18 and 29 years old in good health. Some clones in this sample may be carry-over from other donors' samples.

This clone has just one count. The sample has other DNA sequences that encode this CDR3 too. The chain recombines TRBV27 with TRBJ1-3; D call uncertain. Trimming stripped 6 bases from V and 0 bases from J, with 12 bases between. The CDR3 is 15 amino acids. CDR1 is MNHEY and CDR2 is SMNVEV in the germline V gene (reference sequence). The CDR3 nucleotides read TGTGCCAGCAGCCTCGGACGGAGCTCTGGAAACACCATATATTTT. Protein sequence: CASSLGRSSGNTIYF.

This sequence joins TRBV6-4 and TRBJ2-4; D might be TRBD1 (6 bases). The CDR3 extends over 17 amino acids. Germline V gene data show CDR1 as MRHNA and CDR2 as SNTAGT. Trimming removed 4 bases at V and 0 bases at J, with 16 bases between. The CDR3 DNA follows: TGTGCCAGCAGTGCCGAGGGACACCGAATAGCCAAAAACATTCAGTACTTC. Translation gives CASSAEGHRIAKNIQYF.

J is TRBJ2-7 and V is TRBV6-1; possibly TRBD1 for D (5 bases). Germline assignment: CDR1 MNHNS and CDR2 SASEGT. V was clipped by 7 bases and J by 2 bases, with 12 bases between them. The CDR3 covers 13 residues. DNA for the CDR3: TGTGCCAGCACCAAGACAGTTACCTACGAGCAGTACTTC. Its translation is CASTKTVTYEQYF.

A word on this clone: The junction departs from the called germline gene at one end, perhaps through a read error. This chain uses TRBV7-2 with TRBJ2-1; unclear D gene. In germline, CDR1 is SGHTA, CDR2 FQGNSA. This CDR3 comprises 11 residues. CDR3 residues: CASSSFNEQFF. The CDR3, as DNA: TGTGCCAGCAGCTCCTTCAATGAGCAGTTCTTC.

The chain has TRBV7-8 and TRBJ2-2, with 8 bases that match TRBD1. Germline-derived CDR1 and CDR2 are SGHVS and FQNEAQ. V lost 1 base, J lost 5 bases, and 3 bases stayed unmatched. The CDR3 covers 15 residues. For the CDR3, the DNA is TGTGCCAGCAGCTTAGTTAACAGGGGGACCGGGGAGCTGTTTTTT. Translating gives CASSLVNRGTGELFF.

The rearrangement uses TRBV29-1 and TRBJ1-5; 7 positions match TRBD1. Germline V gene data show CDR1 as SQVTM and CDR2 as ANQGSEA. The CDR3 spans 15 residues. Trimming at V came to 4 bases and at J to 6 bases, leaving 12 bases not matched to a gene. This CDR3 is CSVVINGGGGQPQHF. In DNA, the CDR3 is TGCAGCGTTGTAATAAACGGAGGGGGCGGTCAGCCCCAGCATTTT.

This clone was picked up one time. J is TRBJ2-1 and V is TRBV2, with D tentatively TRBD2 (5 bases). The germline V gene has CDR1 SNHLY and CDR2 FYNNEI. Trimming pared 3 bases from V and 0 bases from J, leaving 9 bases between. The CDR3 loop spans 15 amino acids. CDR3 DNA sequence: TGTGCCAGCAGTGACGAAGGGAGCTCCTACAATGAGCAGTTCTTC. Translation: CASSDEGSSYNEQFF.

Worth noting for this clone: The same CDR3 is also encoded by other DNA sequences in this sample. This sequence joins TRBV18 and TRBJ1-5; D remains ambiguous. The V end was cut by 3 bases, the J end by 7 bases, with 10 bases between. CDR1 and CDR2 from the germline V gene are KGHSH and LQKENI. The CDR3 covers 13 residues. CDR3 protein: CASSPGESQPQHF. CDR3 nucleotide sequence: TGTGCCAGCTCACCTGGGGAAAGCCAGCCCCAGCATTTT.